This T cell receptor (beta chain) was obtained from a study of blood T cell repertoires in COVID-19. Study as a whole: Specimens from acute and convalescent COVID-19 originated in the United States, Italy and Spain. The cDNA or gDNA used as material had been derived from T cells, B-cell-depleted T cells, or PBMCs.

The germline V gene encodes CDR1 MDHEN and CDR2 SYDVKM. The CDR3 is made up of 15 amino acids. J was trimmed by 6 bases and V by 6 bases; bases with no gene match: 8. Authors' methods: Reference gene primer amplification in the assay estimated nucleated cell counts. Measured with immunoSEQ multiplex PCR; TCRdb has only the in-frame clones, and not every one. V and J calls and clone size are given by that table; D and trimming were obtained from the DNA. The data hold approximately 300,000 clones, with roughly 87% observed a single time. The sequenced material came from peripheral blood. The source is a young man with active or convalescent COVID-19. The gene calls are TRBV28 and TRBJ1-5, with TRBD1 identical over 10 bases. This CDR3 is CASRRQGAQGQPQHF. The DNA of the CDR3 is TGTGCCAGCAGAAGACAGGGGGCGCAGGGTCAGCCCCAGCATTTT.